Presented here are 5 T cell receptor beta chains from one specimen sequenced in a study of molecular identifiers for immune sequencing clone quantification. TCRdb re-called the PCR reads through MiXCR, storing one row per CDR3 protein. Of about half a million distinct CDR3 sequences in the sample, 25% are singletons; the top ten hold roughly 0.77%. Sequenced sample: naive CD8+ T cells from blood, with Jurkat cell RNA spiked in. Sample subset: FACS-sorted CD8+CD4-CCR7+CD45RA+ naive T cells. The receptors shown here come from a human donor in good health. Some libraries in this study had Jurkat cell RNA spiked in.

Turning to this clonotype: Given a much more abundant clone one base away, this may be a read error. A read error is likely, as this CDR3 ends without the conserved phenylalanine or tryptophan. The CDR3 region has the DNA TGCGCCAGCAGCCAGGACAGGGAAGGGTACGAGCAGTACCTC. It is translated as CASSQDREGYEQYL. The chain links TRBV4-3 to TRBJ2-7, with 8 bases matching TRBD1. Germline V gene lookup returns CDR1 LGHNA and CDR2 YSLEER. V gave up 3 bases and J gave up 4 bases; unmatched junction bases: 5. This CDR3 region has 14 residues.

This clonotype was observed many times. The V and J genes are TRBV20-1 and TRBJ1-6, with TRBD1 identical over 7 bases. The CDR3 is 14 amino acids. Germline V lookup: CDR1 DFQATT, CDR2 SNEGSKA (reference sequence). Trimming removed 3 bases from V and 4 bases from J; junction bases left unmatched: 3. CDR3 sequence reads: CSARETGYNSPLHF. The CDR3 bases are TGCAGTGCTAGGGAGACAGGGTATAATTCACCCCTCCACTTT.

The chain recombines TRBV5-1 with TRBJ2-5; TRBD2 aligns across 10 bases. After removal of 0 bases from V and 1 base from J, the junction contained 6 bases not matched to a gene. CDR1 is SGHRS, CDR2 YFSETQ, per germline. This CDR3 is built from 17 residues. The CDR3 DNA follows: TGCGCCAGCAGCTTGGCGGCTAGCGGGGGCCCCCAAGAGACCCAGTACTTC. Encoded protein: CASSLAASGGPQETQYF. Full variable domain (remainder filled in from reference TRBV5-1 and TRBJ2-5): KAGVTQTPRYLIKTRGQQVTLSCSPISGHRSVSWYQQTPGQGLQFLFEYFSETQRNKGNFPGRFSGRQFSNSRSEMNVSTLELGDSALYLCASSLAASGGPQETQYFGPGTRLLVL.

This clonotype was seen a few times. This chain connects TRBV2 to TRBJ2-7, with D perhaps TRBD1 (6 bases). Germline V gives CDR1 SNHLY, CDR2 FYNNEI. Trimming pared 1 base from V and 0 bases from J, leaving 10 bases between. The CDR3 totals 15 residues. In nucleotides, the CDR3 is TGTGCCAGCAGTGAAGGACAGGTCGTCTCCTACGAGCAGTACTTC. This gives the protein CASSEGQVVSYEQYF.

The CDR3 loop reads CASSLTQVTGTDTQYF. The CDR3 DNA reads as TGTGCCAGCAGTCTAACTCAAGTGACTGGCACAGATACGCAGTATTTT. The chain uses TRBV27 and TRBJ2-3; D unclear. Germline V gives CDR1 MNHEY, CDR2 SMNVEV (reference sequence). The CDR3 sequence is 16 residues long. Trimming shortened V by 5 bases and J by 1 base, and 16 bases separated the two germline ends.